The 11 T cell receptor beta chains reported below all come from one sample, sequenced in a study of T cell repertoires in cytomegalovirus infection. TCRdb analysed the reads with MiXCR anew, one entry per CDR3 protein. This table has about 490,000 distinct CDR3 sequences, about 11% appearing once. Material: PBMCs. These receptors all come from a human donor in good health (CMV status not recorded). Some clones in this sample may be carry-over from other donors' samples.

Many counts were recorded for this clonotype. This CDR3 reads CATSDFNEQFF. In DNA, the CDR3 is TGTGCCACCAGTGATTTTAATGAGCAGTTCTTC. This chain joins TRBV24-1 and TRBJ2-1; no firm D call. V lost 1 base to trimming and J lost 7 bases, with 1 base between them. CDR1 KGHDR and CDR2 SFDVKD come from the germline V gene. The CDR3 has 11 residues.

This chain uses TRBV19 with TRBJ1-5; 7 bases fit TRBD1. This CDR3 is built from 14 residues. Losses at the gene ends were 7 bases for V and 9 bases for J; bases not matched to a gene: 12. Per the germline V gene, CDR1 is LNHDA and CDR2 is SQIVND (reference sequence). The CDR3 DNA reads TGTGCCAGTAATGCGGGACAGATTTTCGGGCCCCAGCATTTT. It codes for CASNAGQIFGPQHF.

V and J are TRBV20-1 and TRBJ2-7; D ambiguous. Germline V gene data show CDR1 as DFQATT and CDR2 as SNEGSKA (reference sequence). This CDR3 spans 13 amino acids. The germline V and J ends were trimmed by 6 bases and 0 bases, with 12 bases remaining between them. The CDR3 nucleotides read TGCAGTGCGTTAGGAACTACCTCCTACGAGCAGTACTTC. This sequence encodes CSALGTTSYEQYF.

This clonotype was detected many times. This chain uses TRBV10-3 with TRBJ1-3; 7 bases fit TRBD1. The CDR3 has 16 amino acids. CDR1 ENHRY and CDR2 SYGVKD come from the germline V gene. V lost 6 bases to trimming and J lost 0 bases; unmatched junction nucleotides: 8. CDR3 residues: CAISSLDRRSGNTIYF. For the CDR3, the DNA is TGTGCCATCAGCTCGCTGGACAGGCGCTCTGGAAACACCATATATTTT.

This clonotype was seen many times. The chain has TRBV6-1 and TRBJ2-5; 7 nucleotides line up with TRBD1. The CDR3 contains 13 residues. Trimming at V came to 6 bases and at J to 6 bases, leaving 7 bases not matched to a gene. Looked up from germline, CDR1 is MNHNS and CDR2 is SASEGT. DNA for the CDR3: TGTGCCAGCAGAGTTCGACAGGGAAAGACCCAGTACTTC. It translates to CASRVRQGKTQYF.

This sequence joins TRBV29-1 and TRBJ2-7, with 8 positions matching TRBD1. Germline-derived CDR1 and CDR2 are SQVTM and ANQGSEA. The CDR3 consists of 12 residues. J was trimmed by 6 bases and V by 6 bases; bases with no gene match: 7. CDR3 loop: CSVGQGSVEQYF. In nucleotides, the CDR3 is TGCAGCGTAGGACAGGGTTCGGTCGAGCAGTACTTC.

This clonotype was detected a few times. The genes are TRBV29-1 and TRBJ2-1, with D maybe TRBD2 (5 bases). The V end lost 7 bases, the J end lost 5 bases, and 9 bases lay between the germline ends. CDR1 and CDR2 (germline): SQVTM, ANQGSEA. The CDR3 is made up of 11 amino acids. CDR3: CSATRDNEQFF. CDR3 bases: TGCAGCGCCACGAGGGACAATGAGCAGTTCTTC.

A word on this clonotype: Being one base from a much bigger clone, this may be a read error. The chain couples TRBV28 to TRBJ1-4; D not certain. CDR1 MDHEN and CDR2 SYDVKM come from the germline V gene. The CDR3 sequence is 15 residues long. Trimming left V 7 bases short and J 6 bases short, with 18 bases between. CDR3 protein: CASKGLTGLDEKLFF. The CDR3 coding sequence is TGTGCCAGCAAAGGCTTGACCGGGCTTGATGAAAAACTGTTTTTT.

This clonotype has just a few counts. The chain recombines TRBV2 with TRBJ2-1; D gene uncertain. The CDR3 contains 12 residues. The germline V and J ends were trimmed by 6 bases and 10 bases, with 13 bases remaining between them. Germline CDR1 SNHLY, CDR2 FYNNEI. CDR3 amino acids: CASRPGSREQFF. The CDR3 DNA reads as TGTGCCAGCAGGCCCGGTTCACGGGAGCAGTTCTTC. The complete variable domain, with remaining parts taken from reference TRBV2 and TRBJ2-1, reads EPEVTQTPSHQVTQMGQEVILRCVPISNHLYFYWYRQILGQKVEFLVSFYNNEISEKSEIFDDQFSVERPDGSNFTLKIRSTKLEDSAMYFCASRPGSREQFFGPGTRLTVL.

A few counts support this clonotype. The chain links TRBV3-1 to TRBJ2-6; D might be TRBD1 or TRBD2, each matching 5 bases. There are 12 residues in the CDR3. From germline, CDR1 is LGHDT and CDR2 YNNKEL (reference sequence). Trimming took 4 bases from V and 13 from J, leaving 11 bases between them. CDR3 sequence (DNA): TGTGCCAGCAGCCTCCAGGGCGGGGTCCTGACTTTC. It specifies CASSLQGGVLTF.

This chain connects TRBV2 to TRBJ2-3; the D is unclear. V lost 3 bases to trimming and J lost 2 bases, with 9 bases between them. CDR1 SNHLY and CDR2 FYNNEI come from the germline V gene. This CDR3 region has 14 residues. Written as DNA, the CDR3 is TGTGCCAGCAGTGAGAAACAAACCACAGATACGCAGTATTTT. Protein: CASSEKQTTDTQYF.